This is a list of T cell receptor beta chains from one sample in a study of T cell repertoires in cytomegalovirus infection. TCRdb independently ran MiXCR on the reads; one entry per CDR3 protein. The table includes about 160,000 distinct CDR3 sequences, approximately 21% detected once. Their target antigens are unknown. Sample: CD8+ T cells from cultured PBMCs, taken from culture after CMV antigen stimulation. Source of these receptors: a human donor in good health (CMV status not recorded). Some clones in this sample may be carry-over from other donors' samples. CDR3s include the opening cysteine and the closing phenylalanine or tryptophan. D genes are given only for firm matches. Size is stated for part of the rows, as once, few or many counts, or as a class when the clone is expanded.

TRBV7-8	TRBJ2-1	-	-	CASTEVYGQKRNEQFF	TGTGCCAGCACTGAAGTGTACGGACAGAAAAGGAATGAGCAGTTCTTC
TRBV14	TRBJ1-6	few	-	CASSQVGSSYNSPLHF	TGTGCCAGCAGCCAAGTAGGGAGCTCCTATAATTCACCCCTCCACTTT
TRBV14	TRBJ1-4	-	-	CASSQVATTNEKLFF	TGTGCCAGCAGCCAAGTGGCAACAACTAATGAAAAACTGTTTTTT
TRBV7-2	TRBJ1-6	-	-	CASSLLGPLWSSPLHF	TGTGCCAGCAGCTTATTAGGGCCGCTCTGGAGTTCACCCCTCCACTTT
TRBV11-2	TRBJ1-2	few	-	CASSFSELDYGYTF	TGTGCCAGCAGCTTTTCGGAGTTAGACTATGGCTACACCTTC
TRBV7-9	TRBJ2-1	-	TRBD2	CASSPNVRAGGNNEQFF	TGTGCCAGCAGCCCCAACGTAAGAGCGGGGGGGAACAATGAGCAGTTCTTC
TRBV6-1	TRBJ1-2	few	-	CASSEASTAPYGYTF	TGTGCCAGCAGTGAAGCTTCGACAGCGCCCTATGGCTACACCTTC
TRBV2	TRBJ2-3	-	TRBD2	CASNLPSTSGGEYPTDTQYF	TGTGCCAGCAACCTTCCTTCGACTAGCGGGGGGGAATATCCCACAGATACGCAGTATTTT
TRBV15	TRBJ2-3	many	-	CATSRGMRAAGTDTQYF	TGTGCCACCAGCAGAGGGATGAGGGCCGCAGGCACAGATACGCAGTATTTT
TRBV6-1	TRBJ2-3	-	TRBD1	CASSEFALRDRVLYF	TGTGCCAGCAGTGAATTTGCCTTACGGGACAGGGTCTTGTATTTT
TRBV4-3	TRBJ2-5	-	-	CASSQDVIPEQETQYF	TGCGCCAGCAGCCAAGATGTCATTCCGGAACAAGAGACCCAGTACTTC
TRBV19	TRBJ2-7	few	-	CASSLDWGGSYEQYF	TGTGCCAGTAGTTTAGACTGGGGTGGCTCCTACGAGCAGTACTTC
TRBV12-3/TRBV12-4	TRBJ2-7	-	-	CASSPRGGEQYF	TGTGCCAGCAGCCCTAGGGGGGGCGAGCAGTACTTC
TRBV6-5	TRBJ2-3	once	TRBD1	CASSYRGQGSTDTQYF	TGTGCCAGCAGTTACAGGGGACAGGGGAGCACAGATACGCAGTATTTT
TRBV7-9	TRBJ1-3	-	-	CASSPAGTPYSGNTIYF	TGTGCCAGCAGCCCCGCCGGGACACCTTACTCTGGAAACACCATATATTTT
TRBV28	TRBJ2-7	-	-	CASSFRSEQYF	TGTGCCAGCAGTTTCCGCAGCGAGCAGTACTTC
TRBV7-9	TRBJ1-1	few	-	CASRAGLNTEAFF	TGTGCCAGCAGGGCAGGGCTCAACACTGAAGCTTTCTTT
TRBV9	TRBJ1-2	-	TRBD1	CASSVAGTGDINYGYTF	TGTGCCAGCAGCGTAGCCGGGACAGGGGATATTAACTATGGCTACACCTTC
TRBV20-1	TRBJ2-5	few	TRBD2	CSARDQEELAGGKTQYF	TGCAGTGCTAGAGATCAGGAGGAGCTAGCGGGGGGAAAGACCCAGTACTTC
TRBV7-2	TRBJ2-7	-	-	CASSLGLGRGNEQYF	TGTGCCAGCAGCTTAGGGTTGGGCAGGGGTAACGAGCAGTACTTC
TRBV7-2	TRBJ1-1	few	-	CASSLADIPTEAFF	TGTGCCAGCAGCTTAGCGGACATCCCAACTGAAGCTTTCTTT
TRBV7-2	TRBJ1-5	few	-	CASSLASHQPQHF	TGTGCCAGCAGCTTAGCGTCTCATCAGCCCCAGCATTTT
TRBV11-2	TRBJ1-2	-	TRBD1	CASSRQGFYGYTF	TGTGCCAGCAGCCGACAGGGATTCTATGGCTACACCTTC